This TCR beta chain was documented in a study of shared T cell receptors in the human thymus. After removal of 1 base from V and 6 bases from J, the junction contained 8 bases not matched to a gene. Germline-derived CDR1 and CDR2 are SEHNR and FQNEAQ (reference sequence). This CDR3 has 15 residues. Only in-frame clones appear in the TCRdb table, and some are missing; sequencing was by immunoSEQ multiplex PCR. The table has more than 550,000 clones, more than 75% seen once. The same sample was also used in a study of human thymus T cells. As that study records: Corrective surgery for congenital heart defects was being performed on the healthy Finnish infants who served as donors. Thymus was obtained from resections taken during corrective heart surgery.

The receptor was isolated from a boy younger than two with a congenital heart defect. Sequenced sample: thymocytes. The chain recombines TRBV7-9 with TRBJ2-5; 7 bases fit TRBD2. The CDR3 DNA reads as TGTGCCAGCAGCTTAGTGACTAGCAGTAGGCAGACCCAGTACTTC. Its translation: CASSLVTSSRQTQYF.